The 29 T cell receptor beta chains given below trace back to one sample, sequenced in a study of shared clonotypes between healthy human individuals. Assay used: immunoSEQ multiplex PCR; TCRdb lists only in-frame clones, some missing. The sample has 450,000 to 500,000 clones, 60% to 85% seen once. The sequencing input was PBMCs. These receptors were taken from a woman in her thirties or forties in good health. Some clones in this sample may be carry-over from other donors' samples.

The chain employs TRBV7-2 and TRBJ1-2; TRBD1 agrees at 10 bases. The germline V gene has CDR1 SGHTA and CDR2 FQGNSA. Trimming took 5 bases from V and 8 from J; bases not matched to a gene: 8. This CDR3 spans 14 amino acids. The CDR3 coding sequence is TGTGCCAGCAGCCCCCGACAGGGGGCGAGGGGCTACACCTTC. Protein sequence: CASSPRQGARGYTF. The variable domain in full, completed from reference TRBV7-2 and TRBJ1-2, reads GAGVSQSPSNKVTEKGKDVELRCDPISGHTALYWYRQSLGQGLEFLIYFQGNSAPDKSGLPSDRFSAERTGGSVSTLTIQRTQQEDSAVYLCASSPRQGARGYTFGSGTRLTVV.

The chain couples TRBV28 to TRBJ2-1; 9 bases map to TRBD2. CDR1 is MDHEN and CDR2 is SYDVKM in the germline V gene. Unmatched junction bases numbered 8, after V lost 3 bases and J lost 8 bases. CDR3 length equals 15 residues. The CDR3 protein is CASSFRREGMYEQFF. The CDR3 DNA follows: TGTGCCAGCAGTTTCCGGCGGGAGGGGATGTATGAGCAGTTCTTC. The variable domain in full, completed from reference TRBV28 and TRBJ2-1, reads DVKVTQSSRYLVKRTGEKVFLECVQDMDHENMFWYRQDPGLGLRLIYFSYDVKMKEKGDIPEGYSVSREKKERFSLILESASTNQTSMYLCASSFRREGMYEQFFGPGTRLTVL.

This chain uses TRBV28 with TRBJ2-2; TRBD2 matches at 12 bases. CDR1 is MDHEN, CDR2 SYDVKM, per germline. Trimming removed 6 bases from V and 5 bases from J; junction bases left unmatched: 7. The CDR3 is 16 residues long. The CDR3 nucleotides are TGTGCCAGCAGAGCGACTAGCGGGAGAGGGACCGGGGAGCTGTTTTTT. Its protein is CASRATSGRGTGELFF.

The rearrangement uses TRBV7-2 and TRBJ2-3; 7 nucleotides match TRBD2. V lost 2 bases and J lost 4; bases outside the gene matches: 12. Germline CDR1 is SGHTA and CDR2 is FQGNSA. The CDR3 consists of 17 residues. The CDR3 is CASSLSRAGAGPDTQYF. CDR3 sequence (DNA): TGTGCCAGCAGCTTATCTCGGGCGGGAGCCGGGCCAGATACGCAGTATTTT. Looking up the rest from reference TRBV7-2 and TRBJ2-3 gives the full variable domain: GAGVSQSPSNKVTEKGKDVELRCDPISGHTALYWYRQSLGQGLEFLIYFQGNSAPDKSGLPSDRFSAERTGGSVSTLTIQRTQQEDSAVYLCASSLSRAGAGPDTQYFGPGTRLTVL.

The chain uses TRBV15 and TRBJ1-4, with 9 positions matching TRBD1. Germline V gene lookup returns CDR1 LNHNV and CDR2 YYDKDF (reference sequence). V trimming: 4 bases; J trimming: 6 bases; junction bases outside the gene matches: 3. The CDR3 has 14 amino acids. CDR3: CATSKGQGHEKLFF. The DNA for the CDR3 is TGTGCCACCAGCAAGGGACAGGGCCATGAAAAACTGTTTTTT.

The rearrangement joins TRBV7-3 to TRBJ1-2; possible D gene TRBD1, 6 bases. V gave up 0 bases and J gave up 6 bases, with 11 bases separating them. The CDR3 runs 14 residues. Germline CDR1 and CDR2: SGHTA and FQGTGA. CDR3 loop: CASSLTEAGDGYTF. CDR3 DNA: TGTGCCAGCAGCTTAACAGAGGCAGGGGATGGCTACACCTTC.

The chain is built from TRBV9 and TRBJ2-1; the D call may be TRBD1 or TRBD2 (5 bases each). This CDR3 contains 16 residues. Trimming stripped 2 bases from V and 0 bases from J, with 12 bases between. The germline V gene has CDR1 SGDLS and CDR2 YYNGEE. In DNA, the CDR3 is TGTGCCAGCAGCGTCGGGGCGTCGAGCTCCTACAATGAGCAGTTCTTC. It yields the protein CASSVGASSSYNEQFF.

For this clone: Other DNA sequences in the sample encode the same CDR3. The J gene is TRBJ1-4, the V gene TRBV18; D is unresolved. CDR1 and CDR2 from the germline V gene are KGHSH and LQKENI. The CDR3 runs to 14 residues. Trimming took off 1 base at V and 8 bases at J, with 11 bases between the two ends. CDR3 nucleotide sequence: TGTGCCAGCTCACCACAGGGCGGAGGAGAAAAACTGTTTTTT. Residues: CASSPQGGGEKLFF.

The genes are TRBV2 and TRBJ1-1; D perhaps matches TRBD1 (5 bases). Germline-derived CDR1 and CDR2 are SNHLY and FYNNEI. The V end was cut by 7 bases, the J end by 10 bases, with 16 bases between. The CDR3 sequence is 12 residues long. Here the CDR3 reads CASTVGGRRAFF. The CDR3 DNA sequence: TGTGCCAGCACCGTCGGGGGTCGTCGAGCTTTCTTT.

In DNA, the CDR3 is TGTGCCAGCAGTTTAAGGGGGCGCACTTCCGAGCAGTACTTC. This translates into CASSLRGRTSEQYF. The chain carries TRBV27 and TRBJ2-7, with TRBD1 matching over 7 bases. The germline V gene encodes CDR1 MNHEY and CDR2 SMNVEV (reference sequence). The CDR3 is made up of 14 amino acids. J was trimmed by 6 bases and V by 2 bases; bases with no gene match: 7.

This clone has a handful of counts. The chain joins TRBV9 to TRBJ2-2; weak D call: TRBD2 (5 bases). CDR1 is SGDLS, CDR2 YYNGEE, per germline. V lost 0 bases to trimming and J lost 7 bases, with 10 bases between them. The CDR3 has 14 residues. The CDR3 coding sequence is TGTGCCAGCAGCGTAGATCCTAGCCTCGGGGAGCTGTTTTTT. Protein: CASSVDPSLGELFF.

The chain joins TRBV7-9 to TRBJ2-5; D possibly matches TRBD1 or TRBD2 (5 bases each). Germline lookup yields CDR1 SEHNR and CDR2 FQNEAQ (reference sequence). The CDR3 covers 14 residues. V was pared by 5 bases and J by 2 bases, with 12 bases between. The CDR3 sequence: CASSPGTSQETQYF. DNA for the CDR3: TGTGCCAGCAGCCCAGGGACGAGTCAAGAGACCCAGTACTTC.

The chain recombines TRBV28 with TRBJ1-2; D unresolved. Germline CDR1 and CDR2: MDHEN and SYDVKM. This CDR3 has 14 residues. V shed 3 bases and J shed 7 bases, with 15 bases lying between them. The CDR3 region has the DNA TGTGCCAGCAGTTTGTTTCAGACGCCCCCTGGCTACACCTTC. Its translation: CASSLFQTPPGYTF.

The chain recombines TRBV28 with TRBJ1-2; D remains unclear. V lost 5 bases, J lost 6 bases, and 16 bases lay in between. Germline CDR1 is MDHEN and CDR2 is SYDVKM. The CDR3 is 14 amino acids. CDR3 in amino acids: CASSGAGLENGYTF. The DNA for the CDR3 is TGTGCCAGCAGTGGCGCTGGGTTGGAGAATGGCTACACCTTC.

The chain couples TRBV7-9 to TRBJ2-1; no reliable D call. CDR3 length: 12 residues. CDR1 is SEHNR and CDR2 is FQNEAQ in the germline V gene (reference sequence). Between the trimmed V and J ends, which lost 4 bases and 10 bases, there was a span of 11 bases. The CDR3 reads CASSSSFGEQFF. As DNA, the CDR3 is TGTGCCAGCAGCTCGTCGTTTGGGGAGCAGTTCTTC.

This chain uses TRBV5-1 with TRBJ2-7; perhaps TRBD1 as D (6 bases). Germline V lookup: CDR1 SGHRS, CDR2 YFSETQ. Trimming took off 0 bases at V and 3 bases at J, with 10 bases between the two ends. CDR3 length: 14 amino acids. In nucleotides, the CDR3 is TGCGCCAGCAGCTTGGGGGGACACGGCTACGAGCAGTACTTC. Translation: CASSLGGHGYEQYF.

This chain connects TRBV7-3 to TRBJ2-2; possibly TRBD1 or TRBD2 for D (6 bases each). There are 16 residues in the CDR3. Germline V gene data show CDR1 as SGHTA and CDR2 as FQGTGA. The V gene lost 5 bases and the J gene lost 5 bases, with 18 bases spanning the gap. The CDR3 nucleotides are TGTGCCAGCAGCCCGGGGGCTCTCCGTCGGACCGGGGAGCTGTTTTTT. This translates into CASSPGALRRTGELFF.

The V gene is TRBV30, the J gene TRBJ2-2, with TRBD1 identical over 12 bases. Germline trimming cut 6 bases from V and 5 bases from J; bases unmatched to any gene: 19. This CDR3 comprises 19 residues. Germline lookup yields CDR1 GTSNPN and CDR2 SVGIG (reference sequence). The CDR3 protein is CACPPGQGATFPWTGELFF. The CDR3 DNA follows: TGTGCCTGTCCCCCGGGACAGGGGGCGACATTCCCATGGACCGGGGAGCTGTTTTTT. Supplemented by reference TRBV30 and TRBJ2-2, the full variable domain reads SQTIHQWPATLVQPVGSPLSLECTVEGTSNPNLYWYRQAAGRGLQLLFYSVGIGQISSEVPQNLSASRPQDRQFILSSKKLLLSDSGFYLCACPPGQGATFPWTGELFFGEGSRLTVL.

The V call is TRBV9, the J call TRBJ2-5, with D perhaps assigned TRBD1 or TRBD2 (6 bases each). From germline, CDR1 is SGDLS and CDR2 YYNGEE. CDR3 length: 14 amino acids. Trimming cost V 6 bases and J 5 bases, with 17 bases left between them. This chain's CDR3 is CASTRDTRGETQYF. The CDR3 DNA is TGTGCCAGCACTCGGGACACCCGGGGGGAGACCCAGTACTTC.

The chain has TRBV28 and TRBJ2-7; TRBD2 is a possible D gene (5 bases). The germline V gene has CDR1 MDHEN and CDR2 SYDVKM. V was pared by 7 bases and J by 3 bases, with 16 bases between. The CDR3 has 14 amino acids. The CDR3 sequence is CASNLYGKDYEQYF. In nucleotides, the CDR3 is TGTGCCAGCAACCTATACGGGAAGGACTACGAGCAGTACTTC.

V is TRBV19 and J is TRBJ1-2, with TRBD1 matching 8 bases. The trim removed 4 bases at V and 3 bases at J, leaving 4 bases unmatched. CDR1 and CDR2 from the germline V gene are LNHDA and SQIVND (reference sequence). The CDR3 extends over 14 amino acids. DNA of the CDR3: TGTGCCAGTAGTAGCCAGGGGGCCTACTATGGCTACACCTTC. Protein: CASSSQGAYYGYTF.

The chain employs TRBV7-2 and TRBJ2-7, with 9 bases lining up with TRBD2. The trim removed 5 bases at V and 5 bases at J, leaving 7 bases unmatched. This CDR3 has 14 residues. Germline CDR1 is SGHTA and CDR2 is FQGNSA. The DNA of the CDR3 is TGTGCCAGCAGCCCGGGACTAGCTTCCGACGAGCAGTACTTC. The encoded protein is CASSPGLASDEQYF. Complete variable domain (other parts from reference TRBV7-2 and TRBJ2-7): GAGVSQSPSNKVTEKGKDVELRCDPISGHTALYWYRQSLGQGLEFLIYFQGNSAPDKSGLPSDRFSAERTGGSVSTLTIQRTQQEDSAVYLCASSPGLASDEQYFGPGTRLTVT.

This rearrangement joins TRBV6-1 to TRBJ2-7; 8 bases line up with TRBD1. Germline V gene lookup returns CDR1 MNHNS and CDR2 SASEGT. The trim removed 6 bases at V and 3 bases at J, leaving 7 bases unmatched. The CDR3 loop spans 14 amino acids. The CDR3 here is CASSRQGADYEQYF. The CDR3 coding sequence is TGTGCCAGCAGCAGGCAGGGGGCAGACTACGAGCAGTACTTC.

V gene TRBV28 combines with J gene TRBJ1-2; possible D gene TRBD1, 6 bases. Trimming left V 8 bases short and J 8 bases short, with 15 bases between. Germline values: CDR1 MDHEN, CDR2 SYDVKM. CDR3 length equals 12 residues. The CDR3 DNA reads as TGTGCCAGCGGCGTCTACAGGGTCGGCTACACCTTC. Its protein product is CASGVYRVGYTF.

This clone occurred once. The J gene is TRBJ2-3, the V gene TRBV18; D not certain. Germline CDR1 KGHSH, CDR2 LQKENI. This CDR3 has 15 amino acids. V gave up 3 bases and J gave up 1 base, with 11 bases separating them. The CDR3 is CASSPNPGGTDTQYF. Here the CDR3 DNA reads TGTGCCAGCTCACCGAATCCGGGTGGCACAGATACGCAGTATTTT.

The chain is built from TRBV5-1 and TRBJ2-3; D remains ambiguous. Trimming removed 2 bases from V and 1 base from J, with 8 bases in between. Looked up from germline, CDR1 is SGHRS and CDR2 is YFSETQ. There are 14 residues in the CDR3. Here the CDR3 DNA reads TGCGCCAGCAGCTTCTACGGACGCACAGATACGCAGTATTTT. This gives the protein CASSFYGRTDTQYF.

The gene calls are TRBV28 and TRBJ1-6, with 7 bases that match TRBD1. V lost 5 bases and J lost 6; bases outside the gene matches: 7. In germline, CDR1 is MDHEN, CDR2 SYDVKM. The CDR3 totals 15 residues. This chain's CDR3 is CASSRTGTVNSPLHF. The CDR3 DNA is TGTGCCAGCAGTCGCACCGGGACAGTTAATTCACCCCTCCACTTT. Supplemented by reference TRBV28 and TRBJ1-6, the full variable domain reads DVKVTQSSRYLVKRTGEKVFLECVQDMDHENMFWYRQDPGLGLRLIYFSYDVKMKEKGDIPEGYSVSREKKERFSLILESASTNQTSMYLCASSRTGTVNSPLHFGNGTRLTVT.

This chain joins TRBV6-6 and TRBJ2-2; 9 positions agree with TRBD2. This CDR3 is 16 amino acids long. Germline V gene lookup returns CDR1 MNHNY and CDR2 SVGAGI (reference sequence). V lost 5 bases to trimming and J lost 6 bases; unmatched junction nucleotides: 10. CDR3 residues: CASSPGGGRAPGELFF. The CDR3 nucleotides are TGTGCCAGCAGTCCGGGCGGCGGGAGGGCCCCCGGGGAGCTGTTTTTT.

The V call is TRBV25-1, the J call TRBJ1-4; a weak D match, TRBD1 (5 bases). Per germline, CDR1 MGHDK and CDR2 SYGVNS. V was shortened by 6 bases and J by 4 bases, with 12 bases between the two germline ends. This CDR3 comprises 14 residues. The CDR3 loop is CASSPWGFNEKLFF. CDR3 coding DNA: TGTGCCAGCAGCCCGTGGGGCTTTAATGAAAAACTGTTTTTT.